This paragraph covers one T cell receptor beta chain sequence. Its antigen is still unknown. No base qualities exist here, and no much larger clone lies one base off it. This record comes from a study of beta chain features in type 1 diabetes (dated by TCRdb to about 2018). Describing the broader study: Patients and healthy donors did not differ in mean age, gender distribution, total cell number or subset yield. A total of 85 million to 140 million sorted cells were examined across all samples, and a strong correlation was observed between cell number per subset and RNA yield. In the study, recently diagnosed type 1 diabetes patients and matched healthy donors were compared on the TCRB repertoires of their sorted circulating CD4+ T cell subsets. Naive and central memory subsets were obtained from all 30 or so donors, but regulatory and stem cell-like memory subsets were isolated from only 8 patients and roughly 8 healthy donors.

Trimming removed 4 bases from V and 6 bases from J; the gene matches leave 3 bases unexplained. The germline V gene yields SGHTA for CDR1 and FQGTGA for CDR2. Taken from cysteine to phenylalanine, the CDR3 has 14 residues. Of all the DNA, just the CDR3 is kept, 42 bases in frame from base 1. A single peripheral blood draw of about 116 mL on average was collected from each donor into heparinised tubes. A BD FACSAria II and a panel including CD45RO, CCR7, CD25, CD127, CD95 and CD27 were used to sort naive, central memory, regulatory and stem cell-like memory CD4+ T cells. A purity above 98% was achieved for all sorted populations. PBMCs were isolated immediately by Lymphoprep density gradient centrifugation and stained directly without culture. So that batch effects would be minimized, each experiment stained and sorted samples in pairs, pairing one healthy donor with one patient. The entire isolated RNA was reverse transcribed using the High Capacity cDNA Reverse Transcription Kit, and thus expressed TCRB transcripts were sequenced. Naive, central memory and regulatory T cell samples underwent deep immunoSEQ sequencing, averaging approximately 3.5 million total reads per sample. Sorted cells were lysed in RLT buffer, and RNA was extracted using DNase-treated RNeasy Micro or Mini kits according to cell number. To prevent cross-contamination, every cell subset was processed on its own, while patient and healthy donor samples were processed together. TCRB sequences were amplified from cDNA with the immunoSEQ multiplex PCR, producing 87-bp fragments spanning the CDR3 region. The amplicons were sequenced using the Illumina HiSeq platform. The paper's data handling went like this. Synthetic template baselines were used to correct PCR bias computationally, reads within Hamming distance 2 were collapsed, and singletons that could not be merged were discarded. Reads were aligned to IMGT to assign V, D and J genes, CDR3 length, and insertions or deletions at six rearrangement sites. Within each subset, clonotype counts were normalized to sorted cell number, and only after that were true diversity and Gini coefficients computed with the tcR R package. The overlap coefficient, calculated on TCRB nucleotide sequences, was used to quantify repertoire sharing. Sourced from immuneACCESS, this table was stored by TCRdb with only in-frame sequences that have V and J called. A share of the clones is absent; for the studies checked, an unresolved V gene accounts for under half, and the remainder has no known explanation. D and trimming were read from the DNA, whereas the V and J calls and clone size are those reported in that table. The sample data list about 340,000 clones, and roughly 8% of these were observed just once. The ten largest clones add up to approximately 0.47% of the sample.

On the study overall, not on this receptor specifically: Naive, central memory and regulatory TCRB repertoires appeared more similar among patients than among healthy donors. Patients with type 1 diabetes made fewer insertions and deleted more nucleotides at VDJ recombination sites, implying thymic rearrangement abnormalities. HLA sub-analyses involved small numbers of individuals, so any influence of HLA type on TCRB rearrangement remained unresolved. Because cDNA was sequenced instead of genomic DNA, highly expressing activated cells could be over-represented, though the groups showed no difference in activation or CD3 levels. Type 1 diabetes patients showed a moderate but significant shortening of TCRB CDR3 length in all four CD4+ subsets. PCR may preferentially amplify shorter templates, but because patient and control samples were amplified and corrected together, any resulting skew would affect both groups equally.

The rearranged segments are TRBV7-3 and TRBJ2-1, and TRBD2 aligns with 10 junction nucleotides. The sequence came from a woman younger than 30 in good health. The sequenced sample was central memory CD4+ T cells from blood. The DNA sequence reads TGTGCCAGCAGCTCTAGCGGGAGCACCAATGAGCAGTTCTTC. This translates into CASSSSGSTNEQFF. The entire variable domain, with the stretches around the CDR3 drawn from the reference TRBV7-3 and TRBJ2-1 proteins, is GAGVSQTPSNKVTEKGKYVELRCDPISGHTALYWYRQSLGQGPEFLIYFQGTGAADDSGLPNDRFFAVRPEGSVSTLKIQRTERGDSAVYLCASSSSGSTNEQFFGPGTRLTVL.